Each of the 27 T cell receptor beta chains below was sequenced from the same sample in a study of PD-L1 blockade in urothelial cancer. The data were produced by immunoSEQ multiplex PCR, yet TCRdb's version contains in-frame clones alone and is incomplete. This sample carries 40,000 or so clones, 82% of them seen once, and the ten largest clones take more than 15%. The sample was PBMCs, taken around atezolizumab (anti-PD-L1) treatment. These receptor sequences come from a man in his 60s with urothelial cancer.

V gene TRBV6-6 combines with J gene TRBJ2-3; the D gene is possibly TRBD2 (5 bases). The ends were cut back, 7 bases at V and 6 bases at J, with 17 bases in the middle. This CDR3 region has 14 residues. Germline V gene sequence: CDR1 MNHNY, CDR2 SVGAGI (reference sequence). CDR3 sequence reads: CASTPGVTRDTQYF. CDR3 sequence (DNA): TGTGCCAGCACCCCCGGGGTAACCCGGGATACGCAGTATTTT.

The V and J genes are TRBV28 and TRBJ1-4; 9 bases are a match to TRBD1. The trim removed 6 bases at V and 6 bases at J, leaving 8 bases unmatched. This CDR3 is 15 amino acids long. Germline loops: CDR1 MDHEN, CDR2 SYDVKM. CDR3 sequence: CASRDRDRDYEKLFF. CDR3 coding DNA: TGTGCCAGCAGAGACCGGGACAGGGACTATGAAAAACTGTTTTTT.

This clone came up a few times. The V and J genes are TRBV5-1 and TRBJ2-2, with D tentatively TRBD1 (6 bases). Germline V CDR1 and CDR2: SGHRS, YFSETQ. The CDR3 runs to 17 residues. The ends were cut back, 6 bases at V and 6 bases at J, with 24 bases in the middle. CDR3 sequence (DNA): TGCGCCAGCACTCAGGGGTCCGTTACGACCAACGCCGGGGAGCTGTTTTTT. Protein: CASTQGSVTTNAGELFF. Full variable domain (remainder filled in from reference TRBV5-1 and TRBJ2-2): KAGVTQTPRYLIKTRGQQVTLSCSPISGHRSVSWYQQTPGQGLQFLFEYFSETQRNKGNFPGRFSGRQFSNSRSEMNVSTLELGDSALYLCASTQGSVTTNAGELFFGEGSRLTVL.

The CDR3 protein is CASSPTLSSYNEQFF. CDR3 sequence (DNA): TGTGCCAGCAGCCCGACTTTGAGCTCCTACAATGAGCAGTTCTTC. J is TRBJ2-1 and V is TRBV28; D gene unclear. Germline lookup yields CDR1 MDHEN and CDR2 SYDVKM. The CDR3 covers 15 residues. V was clipped by 6 bases and J by 0 bases, with 12 bases between them.

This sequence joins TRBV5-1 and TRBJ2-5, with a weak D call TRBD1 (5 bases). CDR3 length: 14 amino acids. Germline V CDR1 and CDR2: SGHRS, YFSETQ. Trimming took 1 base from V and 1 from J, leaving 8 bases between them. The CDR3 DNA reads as TGCGCCAGCAGCTTGACAGGCTTCCAAGAGACCCAGTACTTC. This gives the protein CASSLTGFQETQYF.

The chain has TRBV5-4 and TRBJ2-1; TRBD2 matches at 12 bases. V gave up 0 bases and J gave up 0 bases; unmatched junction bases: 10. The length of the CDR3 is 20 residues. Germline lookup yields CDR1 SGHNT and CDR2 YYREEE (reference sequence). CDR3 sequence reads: CASSLDGELAGGRSYNEQFF. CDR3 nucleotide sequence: TGTGCCAGCAGCTTGGACGGAGAGCTAGCGGGGGGGCGCTCCTACAATGAGCAGTTCTTC.

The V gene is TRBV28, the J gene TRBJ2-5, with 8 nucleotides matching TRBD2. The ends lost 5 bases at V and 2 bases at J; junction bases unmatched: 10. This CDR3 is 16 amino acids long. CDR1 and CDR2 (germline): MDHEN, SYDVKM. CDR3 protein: CASSPPGRALQETQYF. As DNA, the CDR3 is TGTGCCAGCAGTCCTCCCGGGAGGGCCCTTCAAGAGACCCAGTACTTC. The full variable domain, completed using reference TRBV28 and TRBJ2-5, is DVKVTQSSRYLVKRTGEKVFLECVQDMDHENMFWYRQDPGLGLRLIYFSYDVKMKEKGDIPEGYSVSREKKERFSLILESASTNQTSMYLCASSPPGRALQETQYFGPGTRLLVL.

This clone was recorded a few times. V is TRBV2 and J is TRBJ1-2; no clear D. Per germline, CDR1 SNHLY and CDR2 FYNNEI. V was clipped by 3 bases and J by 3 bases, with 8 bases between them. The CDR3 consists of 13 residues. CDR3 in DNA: TGTGCCAGCAGTGAGGCTCAACACTATGGCTACACCTTC. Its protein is CASSEAQHYGYTF.

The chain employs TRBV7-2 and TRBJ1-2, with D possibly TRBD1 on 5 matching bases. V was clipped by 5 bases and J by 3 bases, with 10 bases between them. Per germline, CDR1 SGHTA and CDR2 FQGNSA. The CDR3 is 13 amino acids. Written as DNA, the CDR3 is TGTGCCAGCAGCCCGTCAGGGTACTATGGCTACACCTTC. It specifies CASSPSGYYGYTF.

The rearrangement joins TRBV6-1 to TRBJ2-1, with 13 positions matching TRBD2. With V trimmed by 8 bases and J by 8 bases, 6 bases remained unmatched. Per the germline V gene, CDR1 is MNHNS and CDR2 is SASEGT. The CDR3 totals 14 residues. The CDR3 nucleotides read TGTGCCAGCCTACTAGCGGGGGGGGGCTATGAGCAGTTCTTC. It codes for CASLLAGGGYEQFF.

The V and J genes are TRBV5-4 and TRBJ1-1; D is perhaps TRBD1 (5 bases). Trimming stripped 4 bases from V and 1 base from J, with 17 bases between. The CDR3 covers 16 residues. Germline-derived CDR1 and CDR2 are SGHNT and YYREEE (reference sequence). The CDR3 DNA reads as TGTGCCAGCAGCGCGGGACCAGGAGGGACGAACACTGAAGCTTTCTTT. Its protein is CASSAGPGGTNTEAFF.

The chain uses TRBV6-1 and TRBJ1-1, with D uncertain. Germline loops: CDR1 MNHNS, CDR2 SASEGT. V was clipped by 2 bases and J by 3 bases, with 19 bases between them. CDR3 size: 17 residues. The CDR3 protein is CASSERLRSSLDTEAFF. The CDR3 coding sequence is TGTGCCAGCAGTGAACGGCTGAGGAGTTCATTAGACACTGAAGCTTTCTTT.

CDR3 DNA: TGTGCCAGCAGTGAATCTCCTCTAGGAAGCTCCTACAATGAGCAGTTCTTC. As protein: CASSESPLGSSYNEQFF. The chain carries TRBV2 and TRBJ2-1, with unresolved D. Trimming cost V 2 bases and J 0 bases, with 14 bases left between them. This CDR3 is built from 17 residues. Germline V gene data show CDR1 as SNHLY and CDR2 as FYNNEI.

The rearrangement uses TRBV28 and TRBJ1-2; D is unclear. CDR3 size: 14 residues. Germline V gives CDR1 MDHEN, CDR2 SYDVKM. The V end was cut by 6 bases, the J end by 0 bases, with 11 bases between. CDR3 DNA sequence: TGTGCCAGCAGCCCCCCGGGTTCTAACTATGGCTACACCTTC. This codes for CASSPPGSNYGYTF.

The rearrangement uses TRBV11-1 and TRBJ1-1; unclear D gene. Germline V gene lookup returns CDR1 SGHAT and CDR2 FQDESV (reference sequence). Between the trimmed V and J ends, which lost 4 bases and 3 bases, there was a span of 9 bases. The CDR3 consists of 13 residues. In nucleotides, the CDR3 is TGTGCCAGCAGCTATCTTCTTTACACTGAAGCTTTCTTT. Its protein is CASSYLLYTEAFF.

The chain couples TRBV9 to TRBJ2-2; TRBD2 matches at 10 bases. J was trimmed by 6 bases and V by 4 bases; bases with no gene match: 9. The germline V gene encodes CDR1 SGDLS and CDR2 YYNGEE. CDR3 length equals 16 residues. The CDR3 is CASSLERGGIAGELFF. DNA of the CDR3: TGTGCCAGCAGCTTGGAGCGGGGGGGGATCGCCGGGGAGCTGTTTTTT.

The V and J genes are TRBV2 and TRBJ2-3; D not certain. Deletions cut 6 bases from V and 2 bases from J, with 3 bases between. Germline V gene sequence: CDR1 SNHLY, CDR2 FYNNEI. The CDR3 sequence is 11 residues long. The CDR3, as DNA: TGTGCCAGCAGCTTCACAGATACGCAGTATTTT. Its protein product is CASSFTDTQYF.

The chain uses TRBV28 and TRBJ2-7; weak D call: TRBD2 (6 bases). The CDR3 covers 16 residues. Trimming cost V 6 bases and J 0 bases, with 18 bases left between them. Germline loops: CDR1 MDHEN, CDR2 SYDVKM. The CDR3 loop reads CASRVGGAATSYEQYF. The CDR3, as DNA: TGTGCCAGCAGAGTGGGCGGGGCAGCTACCTCCTACGAGCAGTACTTC.

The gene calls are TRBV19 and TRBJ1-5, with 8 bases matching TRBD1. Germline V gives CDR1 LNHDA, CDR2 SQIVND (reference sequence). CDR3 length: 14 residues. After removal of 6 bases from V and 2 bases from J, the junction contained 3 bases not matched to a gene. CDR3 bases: TGTGCCAGTAGGAGGGGACAGGGCAATCAGCCCCAGCATTTT. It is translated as CASRRGQGNQPQHF.

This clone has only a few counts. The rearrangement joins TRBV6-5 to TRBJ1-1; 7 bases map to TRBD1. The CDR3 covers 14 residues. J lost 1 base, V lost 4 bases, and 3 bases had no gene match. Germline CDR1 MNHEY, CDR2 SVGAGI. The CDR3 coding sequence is TGTGCCAGCAGTTCAAGGACAGGGAACACTGAAGCTTTCTTT. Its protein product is CASSSRTGNTEAFF.

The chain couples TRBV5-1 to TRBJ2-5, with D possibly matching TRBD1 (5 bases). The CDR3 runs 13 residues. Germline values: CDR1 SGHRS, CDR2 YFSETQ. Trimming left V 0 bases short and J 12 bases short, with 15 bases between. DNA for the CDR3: TGCGCCAGCAGCTTGGACCCACAGGTAATTAAGTACTTC. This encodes CASSLDPQVIKYF.

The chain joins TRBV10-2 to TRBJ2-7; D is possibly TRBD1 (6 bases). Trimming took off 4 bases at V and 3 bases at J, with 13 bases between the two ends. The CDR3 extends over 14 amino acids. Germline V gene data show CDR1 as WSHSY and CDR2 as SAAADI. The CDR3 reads CASSGGQKNYEQYF. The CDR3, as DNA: TGCGCCAGCAGTGGTGGACAGAAAAACTACGAGCAGTACTTC.

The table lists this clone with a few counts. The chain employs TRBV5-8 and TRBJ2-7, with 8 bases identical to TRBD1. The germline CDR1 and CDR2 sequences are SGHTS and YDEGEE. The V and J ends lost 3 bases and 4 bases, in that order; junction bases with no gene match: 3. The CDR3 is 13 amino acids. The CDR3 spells CASSSDRGYEQYF. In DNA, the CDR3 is TGTGCCAGCAGCTCTGACAGGGGATACGAGCAGTACTTC.

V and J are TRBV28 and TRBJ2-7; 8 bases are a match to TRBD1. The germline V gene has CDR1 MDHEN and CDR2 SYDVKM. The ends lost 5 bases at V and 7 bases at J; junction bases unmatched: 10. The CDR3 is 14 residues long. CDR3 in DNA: TGTGCCAGCAGTCTACGGGACAGGCCAGGGGAGCAGTACTTC. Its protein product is CASSLRDRPGEQYF.

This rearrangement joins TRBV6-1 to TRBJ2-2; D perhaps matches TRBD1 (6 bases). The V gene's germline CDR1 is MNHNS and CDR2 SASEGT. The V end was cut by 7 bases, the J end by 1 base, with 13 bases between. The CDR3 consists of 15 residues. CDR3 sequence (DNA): TGTGCCAGCAAAGGGACACGGGGGAACACCGGGGAGCTGTTTTTT. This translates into CASKGTRGNTGELFF.

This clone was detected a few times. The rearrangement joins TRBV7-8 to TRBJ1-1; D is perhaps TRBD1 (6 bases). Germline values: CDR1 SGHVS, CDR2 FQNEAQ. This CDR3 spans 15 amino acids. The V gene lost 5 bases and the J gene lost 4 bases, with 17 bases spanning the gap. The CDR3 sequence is CASSAEPGVATEAFF. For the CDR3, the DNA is TGTGCCAGCAGCGCAGAGCCAGGGGTGGCCACTGAAGCTTTCTTT.

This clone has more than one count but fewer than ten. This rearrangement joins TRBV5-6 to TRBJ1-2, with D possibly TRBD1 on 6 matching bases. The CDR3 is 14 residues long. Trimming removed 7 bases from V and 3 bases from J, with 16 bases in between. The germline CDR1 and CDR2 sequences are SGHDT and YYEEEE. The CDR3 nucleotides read TGTGCCAGCCAGGAAGGTACAGGGTACTATGGCTACACCTTC. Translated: CASQEGTGYYGYTF.